This T cell receptor beta chain was documented in a study of brain T cells in children with intractable seizures. Method: immunoSEQ multiplex PCR; TCRdb's copy keeps in-frame clones and lacks some. The data hold fewer than 150,000 clones, with 94% observed a single time. CDR3 size: 13 residues. Trimming shortened V by 0 bases and J by 4 bases, and 7 bases separated the two germline ends. CDR1 is MNHNY, CDR2 SVGAGI, per germline (reference sequence). Sequencing was limited to surgery cases with top T cell transcript signatures in brain tissue. Patients received at least one anti-epileptic drug before surgery. With regard to this clone: Its antigen is not known. The same CDR3 also results from other DNA sequences found in this sample.

Study-wide results and caveats: Viral specificity was inferred only from CDR3 similarity; HCMV serostatus was unknown. Clones missing pre-surgery may reflect undersampling of that blood sample.

V gene TRBV6-6 combines with J gene TRBJ2-7; D remains unclear. The receptor comes from a boy younger than two with hemimegalencephaly and intractable seizures. The specimen was peripheral blood, collected at surgery. CDR3 sequence reads: CASSYSNTYEQYF. The CDR3, as DNA: TGTGCCAGCAGTTACTCGAATACTTACGAGCAGTACTTC.